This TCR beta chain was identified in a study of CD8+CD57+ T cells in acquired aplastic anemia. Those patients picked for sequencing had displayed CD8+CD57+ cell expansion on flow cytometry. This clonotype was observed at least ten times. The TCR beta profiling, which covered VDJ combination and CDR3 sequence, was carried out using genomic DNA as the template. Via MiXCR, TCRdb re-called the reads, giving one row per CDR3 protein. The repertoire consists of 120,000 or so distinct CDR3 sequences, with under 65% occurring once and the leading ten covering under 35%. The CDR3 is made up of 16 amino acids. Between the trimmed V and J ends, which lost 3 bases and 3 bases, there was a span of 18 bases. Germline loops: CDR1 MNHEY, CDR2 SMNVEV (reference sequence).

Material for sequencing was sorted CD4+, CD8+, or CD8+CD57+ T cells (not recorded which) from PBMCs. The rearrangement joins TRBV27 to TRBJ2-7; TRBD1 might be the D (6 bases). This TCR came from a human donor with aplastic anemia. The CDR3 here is CASSFQAGTRSYEQYF. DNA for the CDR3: TGTGCCAGCAGTTTTCAAGCCGGGACACGGAGCTACGAGCAGTACTTC.